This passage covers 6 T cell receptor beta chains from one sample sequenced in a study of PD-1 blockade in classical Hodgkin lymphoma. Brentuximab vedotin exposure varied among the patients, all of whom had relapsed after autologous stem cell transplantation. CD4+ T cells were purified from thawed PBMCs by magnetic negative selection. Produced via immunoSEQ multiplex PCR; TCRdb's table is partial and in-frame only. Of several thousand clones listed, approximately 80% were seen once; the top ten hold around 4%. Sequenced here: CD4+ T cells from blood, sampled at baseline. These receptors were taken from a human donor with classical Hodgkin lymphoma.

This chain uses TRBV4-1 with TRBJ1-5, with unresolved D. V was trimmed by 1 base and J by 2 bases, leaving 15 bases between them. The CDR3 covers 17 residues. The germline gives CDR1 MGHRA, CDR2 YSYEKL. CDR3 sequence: CASSQAGEGVGNQPQHF. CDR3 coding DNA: TGCGCCAGCAGCCAAGCCGGAGAGGGAGTGGGCAATCAGCCCCAGCATTTT.

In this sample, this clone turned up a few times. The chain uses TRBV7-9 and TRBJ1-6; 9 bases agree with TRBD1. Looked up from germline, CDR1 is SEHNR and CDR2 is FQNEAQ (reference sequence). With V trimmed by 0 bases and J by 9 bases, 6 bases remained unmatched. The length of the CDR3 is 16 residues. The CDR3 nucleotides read TGTGCCAGCAGCTTAGCTCTGGGACAGGGAAGTTCACCCCTCCACTTT. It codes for CASSLALGQGSSPLHF.

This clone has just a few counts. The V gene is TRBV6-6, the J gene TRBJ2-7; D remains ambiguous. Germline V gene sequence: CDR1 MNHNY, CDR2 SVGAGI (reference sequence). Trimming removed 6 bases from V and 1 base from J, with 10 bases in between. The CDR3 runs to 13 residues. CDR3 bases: TGTGCCAGCAGGTACCTGGGTTCCTACGAGCAGTACTTC. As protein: CASRYLGSYEQYF.

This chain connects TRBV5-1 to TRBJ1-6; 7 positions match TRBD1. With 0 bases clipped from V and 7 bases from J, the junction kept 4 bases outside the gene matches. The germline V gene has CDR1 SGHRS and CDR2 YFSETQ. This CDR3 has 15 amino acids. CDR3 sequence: CASSLGGQLNSPLHF. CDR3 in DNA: TGCGCCAGCAGCTTGGGGGGACAGCTGAATTCACCCCTCCACTTT.

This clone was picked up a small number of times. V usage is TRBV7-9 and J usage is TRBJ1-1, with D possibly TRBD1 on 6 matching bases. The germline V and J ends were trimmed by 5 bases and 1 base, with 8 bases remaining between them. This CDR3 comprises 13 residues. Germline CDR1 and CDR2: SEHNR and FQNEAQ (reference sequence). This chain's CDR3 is CASSPQGNTEAFF. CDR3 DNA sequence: TGTGCCAGCAGCCCACAGGGGAACACTGAAGCTTTCTTT.

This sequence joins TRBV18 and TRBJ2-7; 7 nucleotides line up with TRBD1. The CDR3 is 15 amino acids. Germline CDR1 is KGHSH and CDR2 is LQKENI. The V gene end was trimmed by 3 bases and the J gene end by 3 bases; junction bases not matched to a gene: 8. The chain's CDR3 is CASSPAGGDLYEQYF. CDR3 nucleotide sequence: TGTGCCAGCTCACCCGCAGGGGGAGATCTCTACGAGCAGTACTTC.